Presented here are 20 T cell receptor beta chains from one specimen sequenced in a study of post-analysis software for immune sequencing data. Points from the study as a whole: Higher frequency in patients than in controls was seen for several TRBV segments, with TRBV5-6, TRBV5-1 and TRBV20-1 among them.

Researchers reported that TCR beta cDNA libraries carried unique molecular identifiers. One entry per CDR3 protein results from TCRdb running MiXCR on the PCR reads. The sample shows roughly 800,000 distinct CDR3 sequences, roughly 50% of them seen only once. Antigen specificity for these receptors is unknown. Sequencing was done on a sample of blood. The source is a girl under 18 with multiple sclerosis.

There are a few counts of this clonotype. This chain links TRBV20-1 with TRBJ1-2; perhaps TRBD1 as D (5 bases). V was clipped by 7 bases and J by 3 bases, with 15 bases between them. Germline lookup yields CDR1 DFQATT and CDR2 SNEGSKA (reference sequence). The CDR3 runs 13 residues. CDR3 nucleotides: TGCAGTGTCCCGGGGATAGGGGACTATGGCTACACCTTC. This translates into CSVPGIGDYGYTF.

The gene calls are TRBV6-1 and TRBJ1-5, with 9 bases lining up with TRBD1. CDR3 length: 14 residues. Germline V CDR1 and CDR2: MNHNS, SASEGT. The trim removed 10 bases at V and 6 bases at J, leaving 10 bases unmatched. CDR3 region: CATNSGTGPQPQHF. The DNA for the CDR3 is TGTGCCACCAATTCAGGGACAGGGCCTCAGCCCCAGCATTTT.

The chain joins TRBV20-1 to TRBJ2-3; 11 positions agree with TRBD1. Looked up from germline, CDR1 is DFQATT and CDR2 is SNEGSKA (reference sequence). This CDR3 region has 15 residues. With V trimmed by 3 bases and J by 3 bases, 5 bases remained unmatched. CDR3 bases: TGCAGTGCTAGTTCCGGGACAGGGGGGACAGATACGCAGTATTTT. Its translation: CSASSGTGGTDTQYF.

This clonotype occurred once. This chain uses TRBV7-6 with TRBJ2-1; 7 bases are shared with TRBD1. CDR1 is SGHVS, CDR2 FNYEAQ, per germline. The CDR3 has 18 amino acids. V lost 3 bases, J lost 4 bases, and 15 bases stayed unmatched. CDR3 protein: CASSFKPPDRVKYNEQFF. CDR3 in DNA: TGTGCCAGCAGCTTTAAACCCCCCGACAGGGTAAAATACAATGAGCAGTTCTTC.

This clonotype was observed a handful of times. The V gene is TRBV7-2, the J gene TRBJ2-5; 7 nucleotides match TRBD2. V lost 5 bases, J lost 3 bases, and 3 bases stayed unmatched. This CDR3 is built from 13 residues. In germline, CDR1 is SGHTA, CDR2 FQGNSA. In nucleotides, the CDR3 is TGTGCCAGCAGCATCGGGACTAAAGAGACCCAGTACTTC. Protein product: CASSIGTKETQYF.

J is TRBJ2-7 and V is TRBV5-1; tentatively, D is TRBD2 (6 bases). Trimming stripped 4 bases from V and 2 bases from J, with 13 bases between. From germline, CDR1 is SGHRS and CDR2 YFSETQ. This CDR3 is 14 amino acids long. CDR3 in amino acids: CASSTLGGAYEQYF. The CDR3, as DNA: TGCGCCAGCAGCACGCTTGGCGGGGCCTACGAGCAGTACTTC.

This clonotype was counted a single time. The V call is TRBV12-3 or TRBV12-4, the J call TRBJ2-2, with TRBD1 matching over 8 bases. The CDR3 runs 15 residues. With V trimmed by 8 bases and J by 3 bases, 8 bases remained unmatched. DNA of the CDR3: TGTGCCAGCGTGAGCAGGGGGCTGGACACCGGGGAGCTGTTTTTT. Translation: CASVSRGLDTGELFF.

This CDR3 reads CASSSRTGINTGELFF. The CDR3 DNA sequence: TGCGCCAGCAGCTCCCGGACAGGGATTAACACCGGGGAGCTGTTTTTT. The J gene is TRBJ2-2, the V gene TRBV5-1, with 8 bases aligning to TRBD1. The CDR3 extends over 16 amino acids. Trimming at V came to 3 bases and at J to 2 bases, leaving 6 bases not matched to a gene. CDR1 and CDR2 from the germline V gene are SGHRS and YFSETQ.

The table lists this clonotype with a few counts. The rearrangement links TRBV20-1 to TRBJ2-3; D unclear. With 0 bases removed from V and 4 bases from J, the gap between germline ends came to 11 bases. Per germline, CDR1 DFQATT and CDR2 SNEGSKA (reference sequence). The CDR3 consists of 14 residues. CDR3 bases: TGCAGTGCTAGAGACCCTGGAACCCCAGATACGCAGTATTTT. This codes for CSARDPGTPDTQYF.

In its sample, this clonotype was seen a few times. The chain is built from TRBV5-1 and TRBJ2-1; 8 bases align to TRBD2. The CDR3 runs 15 residues. Germline values: CDR1 SGHRS, CDR2 YFSETQ. Trimming took 4 bases from V and 8 from J; bases not matched to a gene: 11. CDR3 in amino acids: CASSARTSGSHEQFF. CDR3 sequence (DNA): TGCGCCAGCAGCGCACGTACCAGCGGGAGTCATGAGCAGTTCTTC.

The chain has TRBV11-1 and TRBJ2-1; D is possibly TRBD2 (6 bases). Trimming left V 5 bases short and J 8 bases short, with 25 bases between. CDR1 is SGHAT, CDR2 FQDESV, per germline (reference sequence). The CDR3 covers 17 residues. CDR3 residues: CASSLPSGGTWWHEQFF. The CDR3, as DNA: TGTGCCAGCAGCCTCCCGAGTGGCGGGACGTGGTGGCATGAGCAGTTCTTC.

The rearrangement joins TRBV5-1 to TRBJ2-7, with 12 nucleotides matching TRBD2. The CDR3 is made up of 17 amino acids. Trimming at V came to 7 bases and at J to 1 base, leaving 12 bases not matched to a gene. Germline lookup yields CDR1 SGHRS and CDR2 YFSETQ. Here the CDR3 DNA reads TGCGCCAGCTCTCGAGGACTAGCGGGGATTGAATCCTACGAGCAGTACTTC. Its protein product is CASSRGLAGIESYEQYF.

The gene calls are TRBV30 and TRBJ1-5, with unresolved D. V gave up 0 bases and J gave up 6 bases, with 6 bases separating them. The CDR3 has 12 residues. The V gene's germline CDR1 is GTSNPN and CDR2 SVGIG (reference sequence). CDR3 in amino acids: CAWSVTSQPQHF. The CDR3 bases are TGTGCCTGGAGTGTAACGTCTCAGCCCCAGCATTTT.

The chain links TRBV11-2 to TRBJ2-7, with 9 nucleotides matching TRBD1. The CDR3 contains 16 residues. V was pared by 5 bases and J by 3 bases, with 11 bases of the junction left unmatched. CDR1 and CDR2 from the germline V gene are SGHAT and FQNNGV. CDR3 region: CASSARCDRGNYEQYF. The CDR3 DNA reads as TGTGCCAGCAGCGCGCGCTGTGACAGGGGGAACTACGAGCAGTACTTC. Using reference TRBV11-2 and TRBJ2-7 for the parts outside the CDR3, the full variable domain is EAGVAQSPRYKIIEKRQSVAFWCNPISGHATLYWYQQILGQGPKLLIQFQNNGVVDDSQLPKDRFSAERLKGVDSTLKIQPAKLEDSAVYLCASSARCDRGNYEQYFGPGTRLTVT.

This clonotype has more than one count but fewer than ten. The chain is built from TRBV29-1 and TRBJ2-7, with 10 bases aligning to TRBD1. J lost 2 bases, V lost 4 bases, and 5 bases had no gene match. The germline gives CDR1 SQVTM, CDR2 ANQGSEA. CDR3 length equals 14 residues. CDR3 DNA: TGCAGCGTTGCACCGGGACAGGGGACCTACGAGCAGTACTTC. It yields the protein CSVAPGQGTYEQYF.

This clonotype was found a few times. The chain combines TRBV20-1 with TRBJ2-6, with D maybe TRBD1 (6 bases). Between the trimmed V and J ends, which lost 3 bases and 2 bases, there was a span of 8 bases. CDR1 DFQATT and CDR2 SNEGSKA come from the germline V gene (reference sequence). This CDR3 has 14 residues. This CDR3 is CSASKGAGANVLTF. The CDR3 DNA reads TGCAGTGCTAGTAAGGGGGCTGGGGCCAACGTCCTGACTTTC.

This clonotype was observed a handful of times. V and J are TRBV9 and TRBJ1-1, with a possible D match to TRBD1 (5 bases). V was trimmed by 0 bases and J by 10 bases, leaving 10 bases between them. The CDR3 contains 12 residues. Per the germline V gene, CDR1 is SGDLS and CDR2 is YYNGEE. CDR3 bases: TGTGCCAGCAGCGTAGAAGGGGAGAGAGCTTTCTTT. Translation: CASSVEGERAFF.

The chain links TRBV29-1 to TRBJ1-4; 10 bases fit TRBD1. CDR3 length equals 15 residues. After removal of 4 bases from V and 3 bases from J, the junction contained 5 bases not matched to a gene. The germline V gene encodes CDR1 SQVTM and CDR2 ANQGSEA. This CDR3 reads CSVGVTGGSNEKLFF. In DNA, the CDR3 is TGCAGCGTTGGGGTGACAGGGGGCTCTAATGAAAAACTGTTTTTT. The variable domain in full, completed from reference TRBV29-1 and TRBJ1-4, reads SAVISQKPSRDICQRGTSLTIQCQVDSQVTMMFWYRQQPGQSLTLIATANQGSEATYESGFVIDKFPISRPNLTFSTLTVSNMSPEDSSIYLCSVGVTGGSNEKLFFGSGTQLSVL.

The V gene is TRBV6-2 or TRBV6-3, the J gene TRBJ2-3, with TRBD2 as a possible D gene (7 bases). The CDR3 covers 16 residues. The germline CDR1 and CDR2 sequences are MNHEY and SVGEGT. V gave up 5 bases and J gave up 5 bases, with 20 bases separating them. CDR3 residues: CASSDRTRGLLDTQYF. CDR3 DNA: TGTGCCAGCAGTGACAGGACTAGAGGTCTTTTAGATACGCAGTATTTT.

The V gene is TRBV29-1, the J gene TRBJ1-2; no definite D call. V lost 4 bases and J 3 bases, leaving 6 bases between the germline ends. The V gene's germline CDR1 is SQVTM and CDR2 ANQGSEA. This CDR3 is 11 amino acids long. DNA for the CDR3: TGCAGCGTTGCAGAGTACTATGGCTACACCTTC. Its translation: CSVAEYYGYTF. Supplemented by reference TRBV29-1 and TRBJ1-2, the full variable domain reads SAVISQKPSRDICQRGTSLTIQCQVDSQVTMMFWYRQQPGQSLTLIATANQGSEATYESGFVIDKFPISRPNLTFSTLTVSNMSPEDSSIYLCSVAEYYGYTFGSGTRLTVV.